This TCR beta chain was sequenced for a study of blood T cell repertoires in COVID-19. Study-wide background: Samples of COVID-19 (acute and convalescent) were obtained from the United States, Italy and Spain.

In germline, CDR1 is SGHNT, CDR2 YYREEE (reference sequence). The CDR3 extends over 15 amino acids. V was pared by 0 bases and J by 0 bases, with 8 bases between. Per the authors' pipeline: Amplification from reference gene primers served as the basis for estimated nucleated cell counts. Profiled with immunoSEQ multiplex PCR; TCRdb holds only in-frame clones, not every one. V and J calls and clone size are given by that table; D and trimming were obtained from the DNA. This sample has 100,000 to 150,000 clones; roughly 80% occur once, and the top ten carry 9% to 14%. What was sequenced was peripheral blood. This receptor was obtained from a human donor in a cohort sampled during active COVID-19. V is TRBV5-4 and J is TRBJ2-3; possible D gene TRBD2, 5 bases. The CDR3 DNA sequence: TGTGCCAGCAGCTTGGGCCCTAGCAGCACAGATACGCAGTATTTT. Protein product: CASSLGPSSTDTQYF.